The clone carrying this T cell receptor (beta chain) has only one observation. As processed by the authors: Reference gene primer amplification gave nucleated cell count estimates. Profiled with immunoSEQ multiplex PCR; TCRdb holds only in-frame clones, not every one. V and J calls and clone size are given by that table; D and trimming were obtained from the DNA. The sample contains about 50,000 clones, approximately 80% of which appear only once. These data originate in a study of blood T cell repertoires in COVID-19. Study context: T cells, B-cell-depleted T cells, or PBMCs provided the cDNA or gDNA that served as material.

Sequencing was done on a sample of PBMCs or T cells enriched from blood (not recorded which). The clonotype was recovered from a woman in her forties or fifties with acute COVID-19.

The CDR3 DNA reads as TGCAGCGTTGACTTGACAGGGAACACTGAAGCTTTCTTT. It yields the protein CSVDLTGNTEAFF. This chain connects TRBV29-1 to TRBJ1-1; maybe TRBD1 (6 bases). The ends were cut back, 3 bases at V and 1 base at J, with 9 bases in the middle. From germline, CDR1 is SQVTM and CDR2 ANQGSEA. CDR3 length: 13 amino acids.